This is a list of T cell receptor beta chains from one sample in a study of blood T cell repertoires in COVID-19. The data were produced by immunoSEQ multiplex PCR, yet TCRdb's version contains in-frame clones alone and is incomplete. The sample consists of approximately 140,000 clones, 65% to 90% of them appearing once. The sequenced sample was peripheral blood. The receptors derive from an older man with acute or convalescent COVID-19. The CDR3 runs from the conserved cysteine through the conserved F or W. D genes are given only for firm matches. Expanded clones get a size class; other rows say once, few or many, or leave the size out.

DNA,CDR3,V,J,D,size
TGTGCCAGCAGCTTTTTGACAGGTCTCTCTGGAAACACCATATATTTT,CASSFLTGLSGNTIYF,TRBV5-6,TRBJ1-3,NA,NA
TGTGCCAGCAGTGGGGACAGGGGAGGCGAGCAGTACTTC,CASSGDRGGEQYF,TRBV2,TRBJ2-7,TRBD1,many
TGTGCCAGCAGCCTCTCGAGGGTAGGGACGCAGTATTTT,CASSLSRVGTQYF,TRBV11-1,TRBJ2-3,NA,NA
TGTGCCAGCAGTGAATTTGAGCGTTCCTATGGCTACACCTTC,CASSEFERSYGYTF,TRBV25-1,TRBJ1-2,NA,NA
TGTGCCAGCAGTTTACCCGGGACAGACACAGATACGCAGTATTTT,CASSLPGTDTDTQYF,TRBV28,TRBJ2-3,TRBD1,NA
TGTGCCAGCAGGGGGACAGGGAGCGAAAAACTGTTTTTT,CASRGTGSEKLFF,TRBV3-1/TRBV3-2,TRBJ1-4,TRBD1,NA
TGTGCCAGTACCCCGTTGTCGGGGATCAATCAGCCCCAGCATTTT,CASTPLSGINQPQHF,TRBV19,TRBJ1-5,NA,NA
TGCGCCAGCAGCCGGGGGAACACCGGGGAGCTGTTTTTT,CASSRGNTGELFF,TRBV23-1,TRBJ2-2,NA,many
TGTGCCAGCAGCGTCAACCCCGGGACAGCCTATGGCTACACCTTC,CASSVNPGTAYGYTF,TRBV9,TRBJ1-2,TRBD1,NA
TGCAGCGTCTTTGGTCGGACTAGCGGGAGCTCCTACAATGAGCAGTTCTTC,CSVFGRTSGSSYNEQFF,TRBV29-1,TRBJ2-1,TRBD2,NA
TGTGCCAGTAGTCAAACCTGGACAGGGGGCGCAGGGGCCTACGAGCAGTACTTC,CASSQTWTGGAGAYEQYF,TRBV19,TRBJ2-7,TRBD1,NA
TGTGCCAGCAGTTTTTTAGCGGGCACGAACACCGGGGAGCTGTTTTTT,CASSFLAGTNTGELFF,TRBV28,TRBJ2-2,TRBD2,few
TGTGCCACCACTTCTAGCGGGAGGTTGAATGAGCAGTTCTTC,CATTSSGRLNEQFF,TRBV24-1,TRBJ2-1,TRBD2,NA
TGTGCCAGCAGCTTAGGGGGACAGAACACTGAAGCTTTCTTT,CASSLGGQNTEAFF,TRBV11-3,TRBJ1-1,NA,NA
TGTGCCAGCAGTTACTCGGGACAGGGGACCTACGAGCAGTACTTC,CASSYSGQGTYEQYF,TRBV6-5,TRBJ2-7,TRBD1,NA
TGCGCCAGCAGCCAAGAAACTAGCGGTACCTACGAGCAGTACTTC,CASSQETSGTYEQYF,TRBV4-3,TRBJ2-7,TRBD2,NA
TGTGCCAGCAGCTCCCGACTAGCGGGGTCTCCGTACTTC,CASSSRLAGSPYF,TRBV3-1/TRBV3-2,TRBJ2-4,TRBD2,NA
TGTGCCAGCAGTTCCCAACAGGGCTCCTACGAGCAGTACTTC,CASSSQQGSYEQYF,TRBV6-1,TRBJ2-7,NA,NA
TGTGCCAGCAGCCCTGTCAGGACAGGAGAAGATACGCAGTATTTT,CASSPVRTGEDTQYF,TRBV28,TRBJ2-3,TRBD1,NA
TGTGCCACCAGTGATTTGCAGACTAGCGGGAGTTTGAATGAGCAGTTCTTC,CATSDLQTSGSLNEQFF,TRBV24-1,TRBJ2-1,TRBD2,NA
TGTGCCACCAGCAGAGATCGCGGGAGCGGAGAGACCCAGTACTTC,CATSRDRGSGETQYF,TRBV15,TRBJ2-5,TRBD2,NA
TGTGCCAGCAGTTTTGGAGGGAACTATGGCTACACCTTC,CASSFGGNYGYTF,TRBV28,TRBJ1-2,NA,NA
TGTGCCACCAGTGATTACAGGGGGCTCGACACCGGGGAGCTGTTTTTT,CATSDYRGLDTGELFF,TRBV24-1,TRBJ2-2,TRBD1,NA
TGTGCCAGTAGTATGGAACAGGACACCTACGAGCAGTACTTC,CASSMEQDTYEQYF,TRBV19,TRBJ2-7,NA,NA
TGTGCCAGCAGTGAAGCGCTAGCGGGAGGCTACGAGCAGTACTTC,CASSEALAGGYEQYF,TRBV6-1,TRBJ2-7,TRBD2,many
TGTGCCAGCAGTTTACGACTAGCGGGAGGGGTACAAGAGACCCAGTACTTC,CASSLRLAGGVQETQYF,TRBV27,TRBJ2-5,TRBD2,NA
TGTGCCAGCAGTGAAGGAGGCGGCAGGGTCGCCCAGCCCCAGCATTTT,CASSEGGGRVAQPQHF,TRBV2,TRBJ1-5,NA,NA
TGCGCCAGCAGCTTGGCGGTAGCGGGAGAACCCGGGGAGCTGTTTTTT,CASSLAVAGEPGELFF,TRBV5-1,TRBJ2-2,TRBD2,NA
TGTGCCAGCAGTTCGCGGACTATCCCAGATACGCAGTATTTT,CASSSRTIPDTQYF,TRBV27,TRBJ2-3,NA,NA
TGTGCCAGCAGCGTGGGACACGCCGGGACCTACGAGCAGTACTTC,CASSVGHAGTYEQYF,TRBV9,TRBJ2-7,NA,NA
TGTGCCAGCAGCGGGAGGGGGGAGACCCAGTACTTC,CASSGRGETQYF,TRBV25-1,TRBJ2-5,TRBD2,once
TGTGCCAGCAGCAAAAGGGAGGGAGGCTTCTACAATGAGCAGTTCTTC,CASSKREGGFYNEQFF,TRBV7-2,TRBJ2-1,TRBD2,NA
TGTGCCAGCAGTACCAGGGAGACCCAGTACTTC,CASSTRETQYF,TRBV11-2,TRBJ2-5,NA,NA
TGCGCCAGCAGTGAGCCCGGGAGGGCCACCTACAATGAGCAGTTCTTC,CASSEPGRATYNEQFF,TRBV10-1,TRBJ2-1,TRBD2,NA
TGTGCCAGCAGTCCGTTTGAATTGGAGGGGGCACATGAGCAGTTCTTC,CASSPFELEGAHEQFF,TRBV7-8,TRBJ2-1,NA,NA